This TCR beta chain appears in the sequencing data of a study of cytomegalovirus exposure and HLA in healthy donors. Study summary: For the 300 to 450 genotyped donors, approximately 83% fell within the Caucasian-associated ancestry cluster. Findings and caveats of the study: A later look showed TCR association rates differing by HLA locus, highest for DRB1 and lowest for HLA-C. The HLA-A and HLA-B alleles of most subjects were reportedly predicted accurately from TCR beta sequences.

Remarks on this clone: Its cognate antigen is unknown.

Germline loops: CDR1 SGHRS, CDR2 YFSETQ. V lost 2 bases and J 8 bases, leaving 13 bases between the germline ends. The CDR3 spans 14 residues. PCR was performed using 60 Vbeta and 13 Jbeta primers. Produced via immunoSEQ multiplex PCR; TCRdb's table is partial and in-frame only. The sample includes about 130,000 clones, roughly 75% seen only once; the top ten take about 3.3%. This clonotype was sampled from a woman aged 45-65 years in good health and CMV-seronegative. This chain connects TRBV5-1 to TRBJ2-2; perhaps TRBD2 as D (6 bases). The sequencing input was PBMCs. CDR3 in amino acids: CASSLIAEVGELFF. The CDR3, as DNA: TGCGCCAGCAGCTTAATAGCGGAGGTGGGGGAGCTGTTTTTT.